By frequency in the sample, the clone carrying this T cell receptor (beta chain) is medium-sized. The data belong to a study of spatial heterogeneity in lung cancer. Single TCR cDNA molecules each had their own unique molecular identifier. One entry per CDR3 protein, called by TCRdb with MiXCR from the 5' RACE reads. The sample has approximately 7,100 distinct CDR3 sequences; around 4% are singletons. Trimming removed 0 bases from V and 6 bases from J, with 8 bases in between. This CDR3 spans 13 amino acids. Germline V gene data show CDR1 as SGHRS and CDR2 as YFSETQ. Sample time point: sample taken at primary tumor resection. Whole RNA, isolated from tumor, nontumor lung or frozen PBMC, was sequenced without prior sorting. Samples were donated by 72 untreated early-stage non-small cell lung cancer patients.

The source material was normal lung tissue next to the tumor, sampled at surgery. The sequence was obtained from a female donor with early-stage non-small cell lung cancer. This sequence joins TRBV5-1 and TRBJ2-3; D is unresolved. As DNA, the CDR3 is TGCGCCAGCAGCTTGGGGGTAGAGGATACGCAGTATTTT. This codes for CASSLGVEDTQYF.